Listed here are 29 T cell receptor beta chains from one sample, sequenced in a study of cytomegalovirus exposure and HLA in healthy donors. Primers included in the PCR were 60 Vbeta and 13 Jbeta primers. Generated by immunoSEQ multiplex PCR, the TCRdb table keeps only in-frame clones and is missing some. The sample shows about 140,000 clones, around 80% of them seen only once. The material sequenced was PBMCs. Receptor source: a man aged 40-49 years in good health and CMV-seronegative.

Concerning this clone: Other nucleotide sequences in the sample specify the same CDR3. The CDR3 DNA is TGTGCCACCAGCAGAGATCTCGGAGGGAGGAGCAATCAGCCCCAGCATTTT. Translating it yields CATSRDLGGRSNQPQHF. The chain uses TRBV15 and TRBJ1-5; no definite D call. CDR1 and CDR2 from the germline V gene are LNHNV and YYDKDF (reference sequence). Trimming cost V 0 bases and J 1 base, with 13 bases left between them. The CDR3 consists of 17 residues.

The rearrangement joins TRBV27 to TRBJ1-2; D possibly corresponds to TRBD1 (5 bases). V was shortened by 3 bases and J by 2 bases, with 13 bases between the two germline ends. This CDR3 is built from 15 residues. Germline V gene sequence: CDR1 MNHEY, CDR2 SMNVEV (reference sequence). The chain's CDR3 is CASSFRYQGNYGYTF. The CDR3 nucleotides read TGTGCCAGCAGTTTTCGTTACCAGGGCAACTATGGCTACACCTTC.

The chain links TRBV5-5 to TRBJ2-5, with D unclear. Trimming left V 2 bases short and J 4 bases short, with 9 bases between. Germline V gives CDR1 SGHKS, CDR2 YYEKEE (reference sequence). The CDR3 has 13 residues. The CDR3 DNA sequence: TGTGCCAGCAGCTTCGTCCGGAGAGAGACCCAGTACTTC. Its translation is CASSFVRRETQYF.

V gene TRBV15 combines with J gene TRBJ1-5, with D tentatively TRBD1 (5 bases). CDR1 LNHNV and CDR2 YYDKDF come from the germline V gene (reference sequence). With 7 bases removed from V and 4 bases from J, the gap between germline ends came to 14 bases. The CDR3 covers 14 residues. Here the CDR3 reads CATTGGVGNQPQHF. The CDR3 nucleotides read TGTGCCACCACTGGGGGGGTGGGGAATCAGCCCCAGCATTTT.

The chain has TRBV9 and TRBJ2-3; a possible D gene is TRBD2 (5 bases). The V end was cut by 4 bases, the J end by 0 bases, with 9 bases between. CDR3 length: 14 residues. The germline V gene encodes CDR1 SGDLS and CDR2 YYNGEE. CDR3 in DNA: TGTGCCAGCAGCCCCGGGGTGAGCACAGATACGCAGTATTTT. This codes for CASSPGVSTDTQYF.

V gene TRBV11-2 combines with J gene TRBJ2-7, with 9 bases aligning to TRBD2. The CDR3 length is 16 residues. The germline gives CDR1 SGHAT, CDR2 FQNNGV. V shed 4 bases and J 3 bases; nucleotides not matched to a gene: 10. CDR3 sequence: CASSSVAGANFYEQYF. The CDR3 DNA is TGTGCCAGCAGCTCGGTAGCGGGGGCCAACTTCTACGAGCAGTACTTC.

V gene TRBV5-5 combines with J gene TRBJ1-6, with a possible D match to TRBD1 (5 bases). The V end lost 4 bases, the J end lost 5 bases, and 13 bases lay between the germline ends. CDR3 length equals 15 residues. CDR1 is SGHKS, CDR2 YYEKEE, per germline (reference sequence). CDR3 DNA: TGTGCCAGCAGCCAAGACAGACCTCATAATTCACCCCTCCACTTT. It codes for CASSQDRPHNSPLHF. Variable domain in full (rest from reference TRBV5-5 and TRBJ1-6): DAGVTQSPTHLIKTRGQQVTLRCSPISGHKSVSWYQQVLGQGPQFIFQYYEKEERGRGNFPDRFSARQFPNYSSELNVNALLLGDSALYLCASSQDRPHNSPLHFGNGTRLTVT.

The chain carries TRBV27 and TRBJ1-1; TRBD1 aligns across 12 bases. This CDR3 spans 18 amino acids. Trimming took 5 bases from V and 5 from J; bases not matched to a gene: 15. Germline CDR1 MNHEY, CDR2 SMNVEV (reference sequence). CDR3 bases: TGTGCCAGCAGTCCAATGAGGGGGGACAGGGGGCGCTGGACTGAAGCTTTCTTT. Translating gives CASSPMRGDRGRWTEAFF.

V and J are TRBV4-2 and TRBJ2-3; unclear D gene. V was pared by 6 bases and J by 1 base, with 17 bases between. CDR1 is LGHNA and CDR2 is YNFKEQ in the germline V gene. The CDR3 spans 16 residues. CDR3 coding DNA: TGTGCCAGCAGTCCAAAGACCAGTCGGGGCACAGATACGCAGTATTTT. Encoded protein: CASSPKTSRGTDTQYF.

The V call is TRBV5-1, the J call TRBJ1-1; possible D gene TRBD1, 6 bases. From germline, CDR1 is SGHRS and CDR2 YFSETQ. The CDR3 extends over 14 amino acids. Trimming took 3 bases from V and 4 from J, leaving 13 bases between them. DNA for the CDR3: TGCGCCAGCAGCTCCAGGGGTGAAGGCACTGAAGCTTTCTTT. Protein: CASSSRGEGTEAFF.

The V and J genes are TRBV28 and TRBJ1-5, with 8 bases that match TRBD1. Trimming cost V 5 bases and J 3 bases; bases outside gene matches: 6. CDR3 length equals 15 residues. The germline V gene has CDR1 MDHEN and CDR2 SYDVKM. The CDR3, as DNA: TGTGCCAGCAGTGCTCCGCAGGGGGCCAATCAGCCCCAGCATTTT. It encodes CASSAPQGANQPQHF.

The J gene is TRBJ1-4, the V gene TRBV5-1, with TRBD1 as a possible D gene (6 bases). V dropped 4 bases and J dropped 0 bases, with 10 bases sitting between them. The CDR3 spans 15 residues. Germline CDR1 SGHRS, CDR2 YFSETQ. The CDR3 loop is CASSPDRTTNEKLFF. For the CDR3, the DNA is TGCGCCAGCAGCCCCGACAGGACAACTAATGAAAAACTGTTTTTT. Variable domain in full (rest from reference TRBV5-1 and TRBJ1-4): KAGVTQTPRYLIKTRGQQVTLSCSPISGHRSVSWYQQTPGQGLQFLFEYFSETQRNKGNFPGRFSGRQFSNSRSEMNVSTLELGDSALYLCASSPDRTTNEKLFFGSGTQLSVL.

The table lists this clone with a few counts. V and J are TRBV7-6 and TRBJ1-1, with unresolved D. This CDR3 has 14 residues. The germline V gene has CDR1 SGHVS and CDR2 FNYEAQ. V was shortened by 5 bases and J by 6 bases, with 16 bases between the two germline ends. CDR3 DNA: TGTGCCAGCAGCGCATCGCCGGTAGGAGCTGAAGCTTTCTTT. Amino acids: CASSASPVGAEAFF.

This rearrangement joins TRBV6-1 to TRBJ2-7, with a weak D call TRBD1 (6 bases). V lost 10 bases, J lost 3 bases, and 16 bases lay in between. The CDR3 extends over 13 amino acids. The V gene's germline CDR1 is MNHNS and CDR2 SASEGT. CDR3 region: CAIQDSLSYEQYF. CDR3 DNA: TGTGCCATCCAGGACAGCCTCAGCTACGAGCAGTACTTC.

The chain has TRBV5-6 and TRBJ2-2; D gene uncertain. The CDR3 covers 13 residues. Looked up from germline, CDR1 is SGHDT and CDR2 is YYEEEE. Trimming removed 2 bases from V and 4 bases from J, with 6 bases in between. CDR3 coding DNA: TGTGCCAGCAGCTTCTGGCTCACCGGGGAGCTGTTTTTT. Translating gives CASSFWLTGELFF.

The chain joins TRBV19 to TRBJ2-2; 8 bases map to TRBD2. V lost 3 bases to trimming and J lost 7 bases; unmatched junction nucleotides: 13. CDR1 LNHDA and CDR2 SQIVND come from the germline V gene (reference sequence). The CDR3 length is 17 residues. The CDR3 region is CASSMFVAGPFGGELFF. As DNA, the CDR3 is TGTGCCAGTAGTATGTTTGTAGCGGGGCCATTCGGCGGGGAGCTGTTTTTT. Using reference TRBV19 and TRBJ2-2 for the parts outside the CDR3, the full variable domain is DGGITQSPKYLFRKEGQNVTLSCEQNLNHDAMYWYRQDPGQGLRLIYYSQIVNDFQKGDIAEGYSVSREKKESFPLTVTSAQKNPTAFYLCASSMFVAGPFGGELFFGEGSRLTVL.

V and J are TRBV5-4 and TRBJ2-5; maybe TRBD1 (9 bases). The CDR3 consists of 16 residues. The germline V gene has CDR1 SGHNT and CDR2 YYREEE (reference sequence). Trimming cost V 2 bases and J 4 bases, with 18 bases left between them. CDR3 protein: CASSFRTGAGGETQYF. CDR3 DNA sequence: TGTGCCAGCAGCTTCCGGACAGGGGCGGGAGGAGAGACCCAGTACTTC.

This clone was seen a handful of times. The V and J genes are TRBV10-3 and TRBJ2-2; no clear D. V lost 6 bases and J lost 1, with 9 bases in between. This CDR3 spans 14 amino acids. The germline gives CDR1 ENHRY, CDR2 SYGVKD. CDR3 sequence (DNA): TGTGCCATCAGACTGATGCAGAACACCGGGGAGCTGTTTTTT. Amino acid sequence: CAIRLMQNTGELFF.

This clone was counted a few times. The chain carries TRBV19 and TRBJ2-7; a possible D gene is TRBD2 (5 bases). The germline V gene encodes CDR1 LNHDA and CDR2 SQIVND (reference sequence). The CDR3 totals 13 residues. The V end lost 6 bases, the J end lost 1 base, and 10 bases lay between the germline ends. Here the CDR3 DNA reads TGTGCCAGTAGCCTGACGGGATCCTACGAGCAGTACTTC. Its protein is CASSLTGSYEQYF.

CDR3 DNA sequence: TGTGCCAGCAGTTTATCGGGACAGGGTCGGGAGACCCAGTACTTC. Translating it yields CASSLSGQGRETQYF. This rearrangement joins TRBV28 to TRBJ2-5, with 9 bases aligning to TRBD1. Germline V CDR1 and CDR2: MDHEN, SYDVKM. This CDR3 is 15 amino acids long. V was pared by 1 base and J by 5 bases, with 5 bases of the junction left unmatched. Full variable domain (rest looked up from reference TRBV28 and TRBJ2-5): DVKVTQSSRYLVKRTGEKVFLECVQDMDHENMFWYRQDPGLGLRLIYFSYDVKMKEKGDIPEGYSVSREKKERFSLILESASTNQTSMYLCASSLSGQGRETQYFGPGTRLLVL.

The genes are TRBV5-1 and TRBJ2-3; possible D gene TRBD2, 6 bases. Germline CDR1 is SGHRS and CDR2 is YFSETQ. Between the trimmed V and J ends, which lost 7 bases and 0 bases, there was a span of 12 bases. The CDR3 consists of 14 residues. In nucleotides, the CDR3 is TGCGCCAGCCAAGGAGCGGGTAGCACAGATACGCAGTATTTT. Translation: CASQGAGSTDTQYF. The full variable domain, completed using reference TRBV5-1 and TRBJ2-3, is KAGVTQTPRYLIKTRGQQVTLSCSPISGHRSVSWYQQTPGQGLQFLFEYFSETQRNKGNFPGRFSGRQFSNSRSEMNVSTLELGDSALYLCASQGAGSTDTQYFGPGTRLTVL.

The chain uses TRBV29-1 and TRBJ1-3; D is ambiguous. From germline, CDR1 is SQVTM and CDR2 ANQGSEA. V was shortened by 1 base and J by 3 bases, with 10 bases between the two germline ends. This CDR3 spans 14 amino acids. CDR3 residues: CSVEAPNSGNTIYF. The DNA for the CDR3 is TGCAGCGTTGAAGCCCCGAACAGTGGAAACACCATATATTTT.

The J gene is TRBJ1-1, the V gene TRBV4-1, with unresolved D. The CDR3 has 14 residues. Germline CDR1 reads MGHRA; CDR2 reads YSYEKL. V shed 0 bases and J shed 4 bases, with 9 bases lying between them. Written as DNA, the CDR3 is TGCGCCAGCAGCCAAGATGCGGGCGCCACTGAAGCTTTCTTT. Its protein is CASSQDAGATEAFF.

The chain joins TRBV7-9 to TRBJ1-2; D is uncertain. Germline V gene sequence: CDR1 SEHNR, CDR2 FQNEAQ (reference sequence). With 2 bases removed from V and 6 bases from J, the gap between germline ends came to 7 bases. The CDR3 spans 12 residues. As DNA, the CDR3 is TGTGCCAGCAGCTTAAATTTCGATGGCTACACCTTC. Encoded protein: CASSLNFDGYTF.

The chain carries TRBV5-4 and TRBJ2-3; a weak D match, TRBD1 (5 bases). Trimming cost V 3 bases and J 0 bases, with 5 bases left between them. The germline CDR1 and CDR2 sequences are SGHNT and YYREEE (reference sequence). CDR3 length equals 13 residues. CDR3 DNA: TGTGCCAGCAGCTCAGGGAGCACAGATACGCAGTATTTT. Amino acids: CASSSGSTDTQYF.

The rearrangement uses TRBV7-5 and TRBJ2-3; TRBD2, the table's D call, lacks a check against the DNA. TRBV7-5 is designated a pseudogene. The CDR3 has 11 residues. CDR3 DNA sequence: TGTGTCAGGAGGTGGGCAGATACGCAGTATTTT. Its protein product is CVRRWADTQYF.

The rearrangement links TRBV27 to TRBJ2-7; 9 bases line up with TRBD2. Germline trimming cut 1 base from V and 0 bases from J; bases unmatched to any gene: 10. The CDR3 covers 18 residues. Germline-derived CDR1 and CDR2 are MNHEY and SMNVEV (reference sequence). The CDR3 loop is CASSLLRAGGPISYEQYF. CDR3 bases: TGTGCCAGCAGTTTATTAAGAGCGGGGGGCCCAATCTCCTACGAGCAGTACTTC.

CDR3 DNA: TGTGCCAGCTCACGGGGGCTGCCTCCAGATACGCAGTATTTT. Protein product: CASSRGLPPDTQYF. This chain links TRBV18 with TRBJ2-3; D perhaps matches TRBD1 (6 bases). CDR3 length: 14 residues. CDR1 is KGHSH, CDR2 LQKENI, per germline. Trimming pared 4 bases from V and 4 bases from J, leaving 12 bases between.

V is TRBV10-3 and J is TRBJ2-5, with 8 bases matching TRBD2. V gave up 8 bases and J gave up 2 bases; unmatched junction bases: 1. The length of the CDR3 is 12 residues. In germline, CDR1 is ENHRY, CDR2 SYGVKD. Here the CDR3 reads CAIREGQETQYF. The CDR3 DNA sequence: TGTGCCATCCGGGAGGGGCAAGAGACCCAGTACTTC.